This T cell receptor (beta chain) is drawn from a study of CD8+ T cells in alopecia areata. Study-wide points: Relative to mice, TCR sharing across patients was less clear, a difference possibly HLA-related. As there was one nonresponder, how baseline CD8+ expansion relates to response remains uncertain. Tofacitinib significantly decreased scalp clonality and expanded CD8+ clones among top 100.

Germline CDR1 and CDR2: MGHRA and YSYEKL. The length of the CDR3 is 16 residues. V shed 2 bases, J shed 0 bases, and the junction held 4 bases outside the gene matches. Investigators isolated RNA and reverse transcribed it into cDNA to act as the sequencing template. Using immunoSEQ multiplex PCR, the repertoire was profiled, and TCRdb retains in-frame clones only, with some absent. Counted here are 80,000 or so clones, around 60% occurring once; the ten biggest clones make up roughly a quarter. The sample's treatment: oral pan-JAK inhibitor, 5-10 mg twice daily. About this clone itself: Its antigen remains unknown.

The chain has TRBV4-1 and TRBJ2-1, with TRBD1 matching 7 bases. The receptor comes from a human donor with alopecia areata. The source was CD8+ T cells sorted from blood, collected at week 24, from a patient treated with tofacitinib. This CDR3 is CASSQQGVFSYNEQFF. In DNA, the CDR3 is TGCGCCAGCAGCCAACAGGGGGTGTTCTCCTACAATGAGCAGTTCTTC.